This T cell receptor (beta chain) was documented in a study of a mutant IDH1 vaccine in newly diagnosed glioma. About the study: Following radiotherapy alone, or alongside temozolomide cycles, vaccination was started after an interval of 4-6 weeks. Mean patient age was about 40 years; approximately 62% were male and approximately 40% female. The timing of visit V12 was week 35, and that of visit V13 was week 47.

CDR3 length: 11 residues. Trimming pared 6 bases from V and 7 bases from J, leaving 10 bases between. Per germline, CDR1 LGHNT and CDR2 FRNRAP. To note about this clone: No antigen is known for it.

Sequencing was performed with immunoSEQ multiplex PCR; in TCRdb, only in-frame clones are kept and a portion is missing. The table shows roughly 50,000 clones, with 65% to 85% occurring only once. Sample time point: week 35, safety follow-up. Doses consisted of 300 ug of mutant IDH1 20-mer peptide each, paired with topical imiquimod. The V gene is TRBV12-5, the J gene TRBJ2-7; D uncertain. Specimen: PBMCs, collected from a glioma patient whose treatment included an IDH1 peptide vaccine. The clonotype originates from a man between 35 and 55 years old with glioma. The CDR3 bases are TGTGCTAGTGGCCCCCCGCGGGAGCAGTACTTC. Translated, it gives CASGPPREQYF.